This T cell receptor (beta chain) was identified in a study of T cells in Graves' hyperthyroidism and ophthalmopathy. Study outcomes and limitations: Ophthalmopathy was separated from stable hyperthyroidism by a 13 V-J model. Blood also showed most of the thyroid clonotypes that were expanded above 0.001.

Patients between 18 and 65 years old had hyperthyroidism, newly diagnosed and lasting under 2 months. V gave up 5 bases and J gave up 5 bases, with 7 bases separating them. The CDR3 totals 12 residues. From germline, CDR1 is PRHDT and CDR2 FYEKMQ (reference sequence). The source material, RNA transcripts, was used to amplify TCR beta CDR3 regions. HTBI primers were used for first-round RT-PCR of the TCR CDR3. TCRdb called the multiplex PCR reads again in MiXCR, with one record for every CDR3 protein. This table has approximately 590,000 distinct CDR3 sequences, roughly 46% appearing once. This clonotype has more than one count but fewer than ten. The antigen is unknown.

This chain uses TRBV13 with TRBJ1-5; a possible D gene is TRBD1 (5 bases). Sequencing was carried out using peripheral blood or thyroid tissue (not recorded which). The receptor's source is a woman aged 18-30 years with Graves' hyperthyroidism. The CDR3 DNA sequence: TGTGCCAGCAGCCCAGGGCATCAGCCCCAGCATTTT. It yields the protein CASSPGHQPQHF.